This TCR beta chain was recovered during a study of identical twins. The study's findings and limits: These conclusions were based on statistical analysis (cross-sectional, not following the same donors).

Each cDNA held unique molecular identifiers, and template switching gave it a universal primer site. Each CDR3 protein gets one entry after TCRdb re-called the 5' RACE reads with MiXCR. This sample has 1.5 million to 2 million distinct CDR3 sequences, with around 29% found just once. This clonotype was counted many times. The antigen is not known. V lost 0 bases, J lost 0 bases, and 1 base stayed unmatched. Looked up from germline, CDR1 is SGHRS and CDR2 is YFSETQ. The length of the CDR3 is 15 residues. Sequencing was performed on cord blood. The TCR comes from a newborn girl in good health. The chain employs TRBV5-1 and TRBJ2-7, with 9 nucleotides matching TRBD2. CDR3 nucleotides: TGCGCCAGCAGCTTGGGGACTAGCGACTCCTACGAGCAGTACTTC. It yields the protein CASSLGTSDSYEQYF.